This T cell receptor beta chain was sequenced for a study of blood T cell repertoires in COVID-19. Study background: Spain, Italy and the United States supplied samples that represented acute and convalescent COVID-19. T cells, B-cell-depleted T cells, or PBMCs supplied cDNA or gDNA.

How the authors handled the data: Nucleated cell counts were estimated from reference gene primer amplification. Profiling relied on immunoSEQ multiplex PCR, and the TCRdb table lists in-frame clones only, not all of them. The D gene and trimming were derived from the DNA, and the V and J assignments and clone size from that table. Of about 94,000 clones listed, about 80% were seen once; the top ten hold about 6.3%. The V gene end was trimmed by 2 bases and the J gene end by 4 bases; junction bases not matched to a gene: 6. CDR3 length: 16 amino acids. CDR1 MNHEY and CDR2 SVGAGI come from the germline V gene.

Sequenced: peripheral blood. This chain links TRBV6-5 with TRBJ1-5, with TRBD1 matching 9 bases. This sequence was found in a man between 60 and 75 years old with acute or convalescent COVID-19. The CDR3 sequence is CASSYPGTGPNQPQHF. CDR3 sequence (DNA): TGTGCCAGCAGTTACCCTGGGACAGGGCCTAATCAGCCCCAGCATTTT.